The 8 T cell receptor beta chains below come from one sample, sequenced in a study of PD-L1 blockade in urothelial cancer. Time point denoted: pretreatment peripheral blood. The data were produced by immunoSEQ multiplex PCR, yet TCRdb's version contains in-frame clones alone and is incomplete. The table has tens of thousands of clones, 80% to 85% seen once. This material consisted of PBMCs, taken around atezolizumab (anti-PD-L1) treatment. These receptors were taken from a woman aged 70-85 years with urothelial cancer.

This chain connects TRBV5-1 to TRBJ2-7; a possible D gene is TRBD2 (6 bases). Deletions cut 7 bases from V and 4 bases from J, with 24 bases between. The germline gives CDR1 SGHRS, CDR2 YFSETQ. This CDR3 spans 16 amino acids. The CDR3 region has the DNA TGCGCCAGCCGGGTTAGGAGTGATAGCGGTTCTTACGAGCAGTACTTC. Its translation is CASRVRSDSGSYEQYF.

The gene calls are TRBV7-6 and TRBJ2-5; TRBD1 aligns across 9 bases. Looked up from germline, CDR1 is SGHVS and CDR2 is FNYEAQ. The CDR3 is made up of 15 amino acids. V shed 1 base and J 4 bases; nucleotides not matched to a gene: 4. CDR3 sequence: CASSLGDRVGETQYF. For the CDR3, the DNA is TGTGCCAGCAGCTTAGGGGACAGGGTGGGAGAGACCCAGTACTTC.

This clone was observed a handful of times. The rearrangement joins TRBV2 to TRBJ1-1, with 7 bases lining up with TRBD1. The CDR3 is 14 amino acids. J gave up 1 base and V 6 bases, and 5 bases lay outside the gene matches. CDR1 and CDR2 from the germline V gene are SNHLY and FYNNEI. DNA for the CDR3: TGTGCCAGCAGAGAGGGACAGCAGAACACTGAAGCTTTCTTT. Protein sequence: CASREGQQNTEAFF.

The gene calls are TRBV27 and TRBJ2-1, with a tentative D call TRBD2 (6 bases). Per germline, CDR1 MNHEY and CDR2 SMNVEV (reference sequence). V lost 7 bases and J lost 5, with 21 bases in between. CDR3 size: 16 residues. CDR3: CASNRLGPVRDNEQFF. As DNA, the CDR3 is TGTGCCAGCAACCGACTAGGACCGGTTCGCGACAATGAGCAGTTCTTC.

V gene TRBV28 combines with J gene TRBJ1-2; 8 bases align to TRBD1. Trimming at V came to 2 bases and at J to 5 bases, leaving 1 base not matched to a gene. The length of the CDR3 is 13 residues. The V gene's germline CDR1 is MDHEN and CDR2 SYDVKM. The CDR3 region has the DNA TGTGCCAGCAGTTTACAGGGGGCGTATGGCTACACCTTC. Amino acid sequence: CASSLQGAYGYTF.

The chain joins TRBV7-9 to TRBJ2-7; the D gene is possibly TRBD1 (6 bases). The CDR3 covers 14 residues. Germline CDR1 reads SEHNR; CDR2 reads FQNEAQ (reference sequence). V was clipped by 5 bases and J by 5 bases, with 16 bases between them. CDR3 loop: CASSPGQLDNEQYF. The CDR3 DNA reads TGTGCCAGCAGCCCAGGACAGTTAGACAACGAGCAGTACTTC.

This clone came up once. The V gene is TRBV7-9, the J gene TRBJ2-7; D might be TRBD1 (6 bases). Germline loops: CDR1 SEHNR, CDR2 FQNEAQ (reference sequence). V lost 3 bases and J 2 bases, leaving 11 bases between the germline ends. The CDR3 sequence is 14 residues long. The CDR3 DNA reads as TGTGCCAGCAGCTTCGGTACAGGGCCCTACGAGCAGTACTTC. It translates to CASSFGTGPYEQYF.

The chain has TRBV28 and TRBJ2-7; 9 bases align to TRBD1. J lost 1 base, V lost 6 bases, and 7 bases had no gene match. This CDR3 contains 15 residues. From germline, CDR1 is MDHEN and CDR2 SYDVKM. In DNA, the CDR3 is TGTGCCAGCAGGGTGACCGGGACAGGGTCCTACGAGCAGTACTTC. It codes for CASRVTGTGSYEQYF.